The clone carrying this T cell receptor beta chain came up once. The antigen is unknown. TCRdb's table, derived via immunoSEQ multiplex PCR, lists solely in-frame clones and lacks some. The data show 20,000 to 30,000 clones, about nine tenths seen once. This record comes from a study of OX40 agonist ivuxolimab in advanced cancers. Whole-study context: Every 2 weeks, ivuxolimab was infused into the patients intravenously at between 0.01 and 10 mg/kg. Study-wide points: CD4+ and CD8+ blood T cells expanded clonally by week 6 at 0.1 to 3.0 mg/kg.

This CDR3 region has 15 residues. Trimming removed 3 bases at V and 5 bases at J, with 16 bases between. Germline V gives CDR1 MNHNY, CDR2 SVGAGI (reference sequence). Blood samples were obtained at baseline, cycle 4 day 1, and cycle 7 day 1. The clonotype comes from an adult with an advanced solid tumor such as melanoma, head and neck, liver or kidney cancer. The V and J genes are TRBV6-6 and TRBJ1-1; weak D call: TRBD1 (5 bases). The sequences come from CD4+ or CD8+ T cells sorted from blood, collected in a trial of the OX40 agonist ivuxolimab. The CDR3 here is CASSYTGQGWTEAFF. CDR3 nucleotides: TGTGCCAGCAGTTATACCGGGCAGGGATGGACTGAAGCTTTCTTT.